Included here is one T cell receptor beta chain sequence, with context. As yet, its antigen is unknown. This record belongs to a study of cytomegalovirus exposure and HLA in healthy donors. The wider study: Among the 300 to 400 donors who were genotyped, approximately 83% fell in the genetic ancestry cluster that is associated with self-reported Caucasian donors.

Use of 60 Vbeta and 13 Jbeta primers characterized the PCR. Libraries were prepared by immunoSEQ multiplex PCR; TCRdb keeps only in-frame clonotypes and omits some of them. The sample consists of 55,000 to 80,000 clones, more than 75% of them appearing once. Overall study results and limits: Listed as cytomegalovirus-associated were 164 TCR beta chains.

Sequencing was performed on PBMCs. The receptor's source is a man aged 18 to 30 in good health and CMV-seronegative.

CDR3 residues: CASRIQGLNQPQHF. The CDR3 coding sequence is TGTGCCAGCAGAATACAGGGGTTAAATCAGCCCCAGCATTTT. The J gene is TRBJ1-5, the V gene TRBV6-6; 7 bases agree with TRBD1. With 6 bases clipped from V and 4 bases from J, the junction kept 6 bases outside the gene matches. CDR3 length equals 14 residues. Germline CDR1 is MNHNY and CDR2 is SVGAGI (reference sequence).